These T cell receptor beta chains were read from a single sample in a study of blood T cell repertoires in COVID-19. The table came from immunoSEQ multiplex PCR; TCRdb's copy has only in-frame clones and leaves some out. Among about 39,000 clones listed, around four fifths were seen once. The sequenced material came from peripheral blood. Receptors were obtained from a human donor in a cohort sampled during active or convalescent COVID-19. The donor label of this sample is uncertain. Each CDR3 is given with its conserved first and last residue. The D gene is left open where the match is weak. Size is stated for part of the rows, as once, few or many counts, or as a class when the clone is expanded.

len: 15; abundance: NA; d_gene: TRBD2; v_gene: TRBV7-2; j_gene: TRBJ2-5; CDR3aa: CASSQGLAGQETQYF; CDR3nt: TGTGCCAGCAGCCAGGGACTAGCGGGCCAAGAGACCCAGTACTTC
len: 13; abundance: NA; d_gene: NA; v_gene: TRBV21-1; j_gene: TRBJ1-5; CDR3aa: CASGTGGGQPQHF; CDR3nt: TGTGCCAGCGGGACAGGGGGCGGTCAGCCCCAGCATTTT
len: 18; abundance: NA; d_gene: NA; v_gene: TRBV7-6; j_gene: TRBJ2-3; CDR3aa: CASSLGGRPPGGTDTQYF; CDR3nt: TGTGCCAGCAGCTTAGGGGGGAGGCCCCCGGGAGGCACAGATACGCAGTATTTT
len: 15; abundance: NA; d_gene: TRBD1; v_gene: TRBV5-1; j_gene: TRBJ2-6; CDR3aa: CASSWDRTGANVLTF; CDR3nt: TGCGCCAGCAGCTGGGACAGGACTGGGGCCAACGTCCTGACTTTC
len: 13; abundance: few; d_gene: NA; v_gene: TRBV19; j_gene: TRBJ1-6; CDR3aa: CASTTNFNSPLHF; CDR3nt: TGTGCCAGTACCACCAACTTTAATTCACCCCTCCACTTT
len: 11; abundance: once; d_gene: NA; v_gene: TRBV2; j_gene: TRBJ2-3; CDR3aa: CASSVRDTQYF; CDR3nt: TGTGCCAGCAGTGTCAGAGATACGCAGTATTTT
len: 16; abundance: NA; d_gene: NA; v_gene: TRBV24-1; j_gene: TRBJ2-1; CDR3aa: CATSYPLAGRLDEQFF; CDR3nt: TGTGCCACCAGTTATCCACTGGCAGGAAGGTTGGATGAGCAGTTCTTC
len: 15; abundance: NA; d_gene: TRBD2; v_gene: TRBV7-2; j_gene: TRBJ2-5; CDR3aa: CASSRLSGLQETQYF; CDR3nt: TGTGCCAGCAGCCGCCTTAGCGGGCTCCAAGAGACCCAGTACTTC
len: 14; abundance: NA; d_gene: TRBD1; v_gene: TRBV27; j_gene: TRBJ2-3; CDR3aa: CASTQTGARDTQYF; CDR3nt: TGTGCCAGCACCCAGACAGGGGCGCGTGATACGCAGTATTTT
len: 13; abundance: NA; d_gene: TRBD1; v_gene: TRBV29-1; j_gene: TRBJ2-1; CDR3aa: CSAKGQGVHEQFF; CDR3nt: TGCAGCGCTAAGGGGCAGGGGGTACATGAGCAGTTCTTC
len: 13; abundance: NA; d_gene: TRBD1; v_gene: TRBV7-8; j_gene: TRBJ2-7; CDR3aa: CASSRDRVNEQYF; CDR3nt: TGTGCCAGCAGCCGGGACAGGGTGAACGAGCAGTACTTC
len: 13; abundance: NA; d_gene: NA; v_gene: TRBV5-1; j_gene: TRBJ2-2; CDR3aa: CASSLGATGELFF; CDR3nt: TGCGCCAGCAGCTTGGGGGCAACCGGGGAGCTGTTTTTT
len: 14; abundance: NA; d_gene: NA; v_gene: TRBV2; j_gene: TRBJ1-1; CDR3aa: CASRKEQGATEAFF; CDR3nt: TGTGCCAGCAGGAAGGAACAGGGTGCCACTGAAGCTTTCTTT
len: 12; abundance: NA; d_gene: NA; v_gene: TRBV15; j_gene: TRBJ2-1; CDR3aa: CATSRVGGEQFF; CDR3nt: TGTGCCACCAGCAGAGTGGGCGGGGAGCAGTTCTTC
len: 13; abundance: NA; d_gene: NA; v_gene: TRBV20-1; j_gene: TRBJ2-5; CDR3aa: CSASSARPGAQYF; CDR3nt: TGCAGTGCTAGTTCCGCGCGTCCAGGGGCCCAGTACTTC
len: 16; abundance: NA; d_gene: TRBD2; v_gene: TRBV5-1; j_gene: TRBJ2-1; CDR3aa: CASTLWGLAGDNEQFF; CDR3nt: TGCGCCAGCACCCTGTGGGGACTAGCGGGGGACAATGAGCAGTTCTTC
len: 14; abundance: NA; d_gene: NA; v_gene: TRBV23-1; j_gene: TRBJ1-5; CDR3aa: CASSKGMVFQPQHF; CDR3nt: TGCGCCAGCAGCAAGGGGATGGTCTTTCAGCCCCAGCATTTT
len: 17; abundance: many; d_gene: NA; v_gene: TRBV6-1; j_gene: TRBJ1-5; CDR3aa: CASSDYPSGAGDQPQHF; CDR3nt: TGTGCCAGCAGTGATTACCCATCAGGGGCCGGGGATCAGCCCCAGCATTTT
len: 17; abundance: NA; d_gene: TRBD2; v_gene: TRBV28; j_gene: TRBJ2-7; CDR3aa: CASSSPTSGTREREQYF; CDR3nt: TGTGCCAGCAGTTCCCCGACTAGCGGAACAAGGGAAAGGGAGCAGTACTTC
len: 16; abundance: NA; d_gene: TRBD2; v_gene: TRBV6-7; j_gene: TRBJ2-1; CDR3aa: CASSLQVAGGNNEQFF; CDR3nt: TGTGCCAGCAGCCTACAGGTAGCGGGAGGGAACAATGAGCAGTTCTTC
len: 13; abundance: NA; d_gene: TRBD1; v_gene: TRBV4-2; j_gene: TRBJ2-1; CDR3aa: CASSQGQGTEQFF; CDR3nt: TGTGCCAGCAGCCAAGGACAGGGTACGGAGCAGTTCTTC
len: 14; abundance: NA; d_gene: TRBD2; v_gene: TRBV10-3; j_gene: TRBJ2-5; CDR3aa: CAISESGGRATQYF; CDR3nt: TGTGCCATCAGTGAGTCGGGCGGGAGGGCGACCCAGTACTTC
len: 17; abundance: NA; d_gene: NA; v_gene: TRBV7-3; j_gene: TRBJ2-1; CDR3aa: CASSPESRGSRYNEQFF; CDR3nt: TGTGCCAGCAGCCCTGAGTCTCGGGGTAGCCGCTACAATGAGCAGTTCTTC
len: 15; abundance: NA; d_gene: NA; v_gene: TRBV11-3; j_gene: TRBJ2-7; CDR3aa: CASSLAPTRGYEQYF; CDR3nt: TGTGCCAGCAGCTTAGCCCCTACCAGGGGCTACGAGCAGTACTTC
len: 15; abundance: few; d_gene: NA; v_gene: TRBV19; j_gene: TRBJ1-5; CDR3aa: CASSITPTDNQPQHF; CDR3nt: TGTGCCAGTAGTATAACCCCGACAGATAATCAGCCCCAGCATTTT
len: 13; abundance: NA; d_gene: NA; v_gene: TRBV5-6; j_gene: TRBJ1-2; CDR3aa: CASSLISRLGYTF; CDR3nt: TGTGCCAGCAGCTTAATTAGCCGGCTCGGCTACACCTTC
len: 14; abundance: NA; d_gene: TRBD1; v_gene: TRBV10-3; j_gene: TRBJ1-2; CDR3aa: CAISVRDSAYGYTF; CDR3nt: TGTGCCATCAGTGTCCGGGACAGCGCCTATGGCTACACCTTC
len: 15; abundance: NA; d_gene: NA; v_gene: TRBV5-8; j_gene: TRBJ2-3; CDR3aa: CASSSPQGPEDTQYF; CDR3nt: TGTGCCAGCAGCTCGCCCCAGGGGCCGGAAGATACGCAGTATTTT
len: 14; abundance: NA; d_gene: NA; v_gene: TRBV19; j_gene: TRBJ2-7; CDR3aa: CASSKELGHYEQYF; CDR3nt: TGTGCCAGTAGTAAGGAACTGGGGCACTACGAGCAGTACTTC
len: 15; abundance: few; d_gene: NA; v_gene: TRBV7-2; j_gene: TRBJ1-1; CDR3aa: CASSLGGGGYTEAFF; CDR3nt: TGTGCCAGCAGCTTAGGAGGGGGTGGGTACACTGAAGCTTTCTTT
len: 16; abundance: NA; d_gene: NA; v_gene: TRBV25-1; j_gene: TRBJ1-2; CDR3aa: CASSERRTTGNYGYTF; CDR3nt: TGTGCCAGCAGTGAGCGCCGGACAACAGGGAACTATGGCTACACCTTC
len: 15; abundance: few; d_gene: TRBD2; v_gene: TRBV5-1; j_gene: TRBJ2-7; CDR3aa: CASSSSAGGTYEQYF; CDR3nt: TGCGCCAGCAGCTCGAGCGCGGGAGGTACCTACGAGCAGTACTTC
len: 13; abundance: NA; d_gene: TRBD2; v_gene: TRBV7-2; j_gene: TRBJ2-3; CDR3aa: CASSLLAGDTQYF; CDR3nt: TGTGCCAGCAGCTTACTAGCGGGAGATACGCAGTATTTT
len: 13; abundance: NA; d_gene: TRBD2; v_gene: TRBV24-1; j_gene: TRBJ2-1; CDR3aa: CATGTSVINEQFF; CDR3nt: TGTGCCACCGGGACTAGCGTAATCAATGAGCAGTTCTTC
len: 14; abundance: NA; d_gene: NA; v_gene: TRBV4-3; j_gene: TRBJ1-2; CDR3aa: CASSQDVINYGYTF; CDR3nt: TGCGCCAGCAGCCAAGATGTCATTAACTATGGCTACACCTTC
len: 14; abundance: once; d_gene: NA; v_gene: TRBV24-1; j_gene: TRBJ1-2; CDR3aa: CATSDLTGSYGYTF; CDR3nt: TGTGCCACCAGTGACCTTACAGGGTCCTATGGCTACACCTTC
len: 12; abundance: few; d_gene: NA; v_gene: TRBV7-9; j_gene: TRBJ2-7; CDR3aa: CASSQALYEQYF; CDR3nt: TGTGCCAGCAGCCAAGCTCTCTACGAGCAGTACTTC
len: 16; abundance: few; d_gene: TRBD2; v_gene: TRBV28; j_gene: TRBJ2-1; CDR3aa: CASSLLGTSNSNEQFF; CDR3nt: TGTGCCAGCAGTTTATTAGGGACTAGCAATTCCAATGAGCAGTTCTTC
len: 11; abundance: NA; d_gene: NA; v_gene: TRBV6-2/TRBV6-3; j_gene: TRBJ2-7; CDR3aa: CASSKLVWQYF; CDR3nt: TGTGCCAGCAGTAAACTAGTCTGGCAGTACTTC
len: 17; abundance: NA; d_gene: TRBD2; v_gene: TRBV24-1; j_gene: TRBJ2-2; CDR3aa: CATSEPSSGRATGELFF; CDR3nt: TGTGCCACCAGTGAGCCATCTAGCGGGAGGGCGACCGGGGAGCTGTTTTTT
len: 13; abundance: NA; d_gene: NA; v_gene: TRBV24-1; j_gene: TRBJ1-1; CDR3aa: CATSDSLGTEAFF; CDR3nt: TGTGCCACCAGTGATTCCCTCGGGACTGAAGCTTTCTTT
len: 20; abundance: few; d_gene: TRBD1; v_gene: TRBV2; j_gene: TRBJ2-1; CDR3aa: CASSGSRLRGRRDLYNEQFF; CDR3nt: TGTGCCAGCAGTGGAAGCCGTCTCAGGGGGCGACGGGACCTCTACAATGAGCAGTTCTTC
len: 13; abundance: NA; d_gene: TRBD1; v_gene: TRBV19; j_gene: TRBJ1-5; CDR3aa: CASSRTGVQPQHF; CDR3nt: TGTGCCAGTAGCCGGACAGGGGTCCAGCCCCAGCATTTT
len: 13; abundance: NA; d_gene: NA; v_gene: TRBV6-5; j_gene: TRBJ1-1; CDR3aa: CASTHSISLEAFF; CDR3nt: TGTGCCAGCACCCACAGTATTTCATTGGAAGCTTTCTTT
len: 12; abundance: NA; d_gene: NA; v_gene: TRBV29-1; j_gene: TRBJ2-5; CDR3aa: CSVITGEETQYF; CDR3nt: TGCAGCGTAATCACGGGGGAAGAGACCCAGTACTTC
len: 16; abundance: NA; d_gene: TRBD1; v_gene: TRBV5-6; j_gene: TRBJ1-5; CDR3aa: CASSFGPTGGNQPQHF; CDR3nt: TGTGCCAGCAGCTTCGGGCCAACAGGGGGCAATCAGCCCCAGCATTTT
len: 15; abundance: NA; d_gene: TRBD2; v_gene: TRBV3-1/TRBV3-2; j_gene: TRBJ2-3; CDR3aa: CASSQLAGGTDTQYF; CDR3nt: TGTGCCAGCAGCCAGTTAGCGGGAGGCACAGATACGCAGTATTTT
len: 15; abundance: NA; d_gene: TRBD2; v_gene: TRBV6-5; j_gene: TRBJ2-3; CDR3aa: CASTGLAGGTDTQYF; CDR3nt: TGTGCCAGCACTGGACTAGCGGGGGGGACAGATACGCAGTATTTT
len: 15; abundance: NA; d_gene: NA; v_gene: TRBV19; j_gene: TRBJ1-1; CDR3aa: CASSPKWGVNTEAFF; CDR3nt: TGTGCCAGTAGTCCCAAGTGGGGGGTGAACACTGAAGCTTTCTTT
len: 15; abundance: NA; d_gene: NA; v_gene: TRBV5-1; j_gene: TRBJ2-2; CDR3aa: CASSSATGSAGELFF; CDR3nt: TGCGCCAGCAGCTCCGCGACAGGTTCGGCCGGGGAGCTGTTTTTT
len: 13; abundance: NA; d_gene: NA; v_gene: TRBV7-2; j_gene: TRBJ2-7; CDR3aa: CASSFHQRGEQYF; CDR3nt: TGTGCCAGCAGCTTCCACCAACGGGGCGAGCAGTACTTC
len: 15; abundance: NA; d_gene: TRBD2; v_gene: TRBV3-1/TRBV3-2; j_gene: TRBJ2-5; CDR3aa: CASSPKGLAGPTQYF; CDR3nt: TGTGCCAGCAGCCCGAAGGGACTAGCGGGACCTACCCAGTACTTC
len: 13; abundance: NA; d_gene: NA; v_gene: TRBV6-5; j_gene: TRBJ2-1; CDR3aa: CASTRGRYNEQFF; CDR3nt: TGTGCCAGCACTCGGGGAAGGTACAATGAGCAGTTCTTC
len: 13; abundance: NA; d_gene: NA; v_gene: TRBV21-1; j_gene: TRBJ1-4; CDR3aa: CASRSGEDEKLFF; CDR3nt: TGTGCCAGTCGATCGGGGGAGGATGAAAAACTGTTTTTT
len: 11; abundance: NA; d_gene: NA; v_gene: TRBV29-1; j_gene: TRBJ2-5; CDR3aa: CSVVVGETQYF; CDR3nt: TGCAGCGTTGTGGTCGGAGAGACCCAGTACTTC
len: 15; abundance: few; d_gene: NA; v_gene: TRBV5-1; j_gene: TRBJ1-5; CDR3aa: CASSSLGGAEQPQHF; CDR3nt: TGCGCCAGCAGTTCCCTGGGGGGGGCGGAACAGCCCCAGCATTTT